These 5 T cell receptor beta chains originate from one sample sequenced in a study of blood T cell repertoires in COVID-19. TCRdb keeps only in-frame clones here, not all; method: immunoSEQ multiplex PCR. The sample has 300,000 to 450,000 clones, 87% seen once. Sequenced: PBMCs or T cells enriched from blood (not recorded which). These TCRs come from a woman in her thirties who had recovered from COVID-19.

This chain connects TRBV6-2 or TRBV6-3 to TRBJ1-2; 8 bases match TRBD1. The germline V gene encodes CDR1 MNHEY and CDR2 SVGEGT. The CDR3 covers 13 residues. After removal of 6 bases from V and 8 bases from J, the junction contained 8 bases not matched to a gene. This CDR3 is CASSSRTGRGYTF. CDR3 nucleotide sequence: TGTGCCAGCAGCAGCCGGACAGGGAGGGGCTACACCTTC.

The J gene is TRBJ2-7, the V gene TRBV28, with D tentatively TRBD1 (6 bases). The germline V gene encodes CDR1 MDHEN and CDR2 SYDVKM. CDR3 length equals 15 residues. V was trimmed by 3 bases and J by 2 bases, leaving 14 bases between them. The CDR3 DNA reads TGTGCCAGCAGTTTGGGGGCAGCTAATACCTACGAGCAGTACTTC. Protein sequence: CASSLGAANTYEQYF.

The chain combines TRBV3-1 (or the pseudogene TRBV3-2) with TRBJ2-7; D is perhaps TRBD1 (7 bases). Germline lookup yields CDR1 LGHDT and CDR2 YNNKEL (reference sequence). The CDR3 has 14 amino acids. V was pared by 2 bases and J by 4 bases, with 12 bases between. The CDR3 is CASSQRPGGYEQYF. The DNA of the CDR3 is TGTGCCAGCAGCCAACGGCCAGGGGGGTACGAGCAGTACTTC.

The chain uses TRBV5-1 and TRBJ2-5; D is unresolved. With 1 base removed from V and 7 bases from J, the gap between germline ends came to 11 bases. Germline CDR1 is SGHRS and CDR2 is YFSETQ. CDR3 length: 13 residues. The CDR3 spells CASSLPSEMTQYF. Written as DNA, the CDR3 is TGCGCCAGCAGCTTGCCCTCCGAGATGACCCAGTACTTC.

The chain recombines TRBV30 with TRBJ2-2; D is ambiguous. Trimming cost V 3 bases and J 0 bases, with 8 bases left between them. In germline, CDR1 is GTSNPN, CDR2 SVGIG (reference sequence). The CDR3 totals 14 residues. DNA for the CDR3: TGTGCCTGGAGGGGCCCATCGAACACCGGGGAGCTGTTTTTT. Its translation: CAWRGPSNTGELFF.